This entry describes one T cell receptor beta chain. Its specificity is unknown. This sample stems from a study of STAT5B mutations in CD4+ large granular lymphocyte leukemia. Study-level findings and limits: Top patient clones used TRBV06 genes more often: 8/27 versus 2/35 in controls. Patient CD4-sorted repertoires stayed more clonal than healthy ones after leukemic-clone removal.

Germline-derived CDR1 and CDR2 are MDHEN and SYDVKM. Trimming removed 6 bases from V and 4 bases from J, with 18 bases in between. The CDR3 runs 15 residues. Profiling relied on immunoSEQ multiplex PCR, and the TCRdb table lists in-frame clones only, not all of them. The sample carries 30,000 to 35,000 clones, about two thirds recorded once. The genes are TRBV28 and TRBJ1-1, with TRBD1 as a possible D gene (5 bases). Sequencing was performed on CD4+ T cells from blood buffy coats. The source of this sequence is a human donor in good health. The CDR3 bases are TGTGCCAGCAGCCCCCAAGGGGAAGTTCCCACTGAAGCTTTCTTT. Translation: CASSPQGEVPTEAFF. The variable domain in full, with the rest retrieved from reference TRBV28 and TRBJ1-1, is DVKVTQSSRYLVKRTGEKVFLECVQDMDHENMFWYRQDPGLGLRLIYFSYDVKMKEKGDIPEGYSVSREKKERFSLILESASTNQTSMYLCASSPQGEVPTEAFFGQGTRLTVV.